The rows below give T cell receptor beta chains drawn from one sample of a study of blood T cell repertoires in COVID-19. This table comes from immunoSEQ multiplex PCR, and its TCRdb copy is limited to in-frame clones, with some not included. The sample shows roughly 92,000 clones, approximately 86% of them seen only once. Material: peripheral blood. The receptors here all came from a middle-aged man with acute or convalescent COVID-19. Both conserved end residues are part of each CDR3. D genes are given only for firm matches. Clone size, where shown, is once, few, many, or a class for clones that have expanded.

j_gene	v_gene	d_gene	abundance	CDR3aa	CDR3nt
TRBJ1-1	TRBV6-6	NA	NA	CASSYPDRFRDTEAFF	TGTGCCAGCAGTTACCCAGACAGGTTTAGGGACACTGAAGCTTTCTTT
TRBJ1-1	TRBV27	NA	NA	CASSLSGGATEAFF	TGTGCCAGCAGTTTATCGGGGGGGGCCACTGAAGCTTTCTTT
TRBJ2-7	TRBV3-1/TRBV3-2	TRBD1	NA	CASSQGDRPGEQYF	TGTGCCAGCAGCCAAGGGGACAGACCCGGGGAGCAGTACTTC
TRBJ2-1	TRBV11-2	TRBD1	NA	CASRQGGSYNEQFF	TGTGCCAGCAGACAGGGGGGATCCTACAATGAGCAGTTCTTC
TRBJ1-1	TRBV3-1/TRBV3-2	NA	NA	CASSLHRQAPEAFF	TGTGCCAGCAGCCTACATCGACAGGCTCCCGAAGCTTTCTTT
TRBJ2-6	TRBV29-1	TRBD1	NA	CSVLNPRTGGTGRGGANVLTF	TGCAGCGTCTTAAACCCCCGGACAGGGGGCACGGGCAGAGGAGGGGCCAACGTCCTGACTTTC
TRBJ2-1	TRBV3-1/TRBV3-2	NA	NA	CASSQAQVYNEQFF	TGTGCCAGCAGCCAAGCCCAGGTCTACAATGAGCAGTTCTTC
TRBJ1-6	TRBV6-2/TRBV6-3	NA	few	CASSALGGRNSPLHF	TGTGCCAGCAGTGCTCTGGGGGGTCGGAATTCACCCCTCCACTTT
TRBJ1-1	TRBV11-2	NA	few	CASSAIQGFGTEAFF	TGTGCCAGCAGCGCCATACAGGGATTTGGTACTGAAGCTTTCTTT
TRBJ2-1	TRBV7-2	TRBD1	NA	CASSYPGQGAFNSYNEQFF	TGTGCCAGCAGCTATCCGGGACAGGGGGCGTTTAACTCCTACAATGAGCAGTTCTTC
TRBJ1-6	TRBV5-1	TRBD1	once	CASSNNPTGVNSPLHF	TGCGCCAGCAGCAACAACCCTACAGGGGTGAATTCACCCCTCCACTTT
TRBJ1-1	TRBV2	NA	NA	CASRIREGEAFF	TGTGCCAGCAGAATAAGGGAGGGTGAAGCTTTCTTT
TRBJ2-7	TRBV18	NA	NA	CASSPDSYEQYF	TGTGCCAGCTCACCAGATAGTTACGAGCAGTACTTC
TRBJ1-1	TRBV2	NA	NA	CARAKTGNTEAFF	TGTGCCAGGGCCAAAACAGGGAACACTGAAGCTTTCTTT
TRBJ2-7	TRBV7-6	NA	NA	CASSLRAPDSSEQYF	TGTGCCAGCAGCTTAAGGGCCCCGGACAGCTCCGAGCAGTACTTC
TRBJ2-7	TRBV6-1	NA	NA	CASSEARSLYEQYF	TGTGCCAGCAGTGAAGCGCGGTCCCTCTACGAGCAGTACTTC
TRBJ1-1	TRBV20-1	NA	NA	CSASSPKRGTEAFF	TGCAGTGCTAGTTCCCCTAAAAGGGGGACTGAAGCTTTCTTT
TRBJ1-2	TRBV9	NA	few	CASSVRSYGYTF	TGTGCCAGCAGCGTACGGAGCTATGGCTACACCTTC
TRBJ2-4	TRBV5-4	TRBD1	NA	CASSLLPGQQNIQYF	TGTGCCAGCAGCCTACTGCCGGGACAGCAAAACATTCAGTACTTC
TRBJ2-3	TRBV7-6	TRBD2	NA	CASSLGGAGILDTQYF	TGTGCCAGCAGCCTCGGTGGAGCGGGGATACTCGATACGCAGTATTTT
TRBJ2-1	TRBV18	NA	NA	CASSPLHLGRLGETKRSSYNEQFF	TGTGCCAGCTCACCACTGCACCTAGGAAGGCTCGGGGAAACAAAAAGGAGCTCCTACAATGAGCAGTTCTTC
TRBJ2-5	TRBV18	TRBD2	NA	CASSPRTSQETQYF	TGTGCCAGCTCACCTCGGACTAGCCAAGAGACCCAGTACTTC
TRBJ1-2	TRBV7-9	NA	NA	CASSLETSGGYTF	TGTGCCAGCAGCTTAGAAACTTCGGGGGGCTACACCTTC
TRBJ2-2	TRBV11-2	NA	NA	CASSSRARRNTGELFF	TGTGCCAGCAGCTCCAGGGCCAGGAGGAACACCGGGGAGCTGTTTTTT
TRBJ2-7	TRBV2	TRBD2	NA	CASSPSGRGSYEQYF	TGTGCCAGCAGTCCCAGCGGGAGAGGTTCCTACGAGCAGTACTTC
TRBJ1-5	TRBV5-8	NA	NA	CASSFSIGGDQPQHF	TGTGCCAGCAGCTTTAGTATCGGTGGAGATCAGCCCCAGCATTTT
TRBJ2-5	TRBV7-9	NA	few	CASSLRGVQETQYF	TGTGCCAGCAGCTTAAGAGGCGTCCAAGAGACCCAGTACTTC
TRBJ2-7	TRBV4-1	TRBD2	NA	CASSQDVGLAGVKQYF	TGCGCCAGCAGCCAAGATGTGGGACTAGCGGGAGTAAAGCAGTACTTC
TRBJ2-7	TRBV24-1	TRBD1	NA	CATCPGQGAYEQYF	TGTGCCACCTGCCCGGGACAGGGGGCCTACGAGCAGTACTTC
TRBJ2-7	TRBV5-4	TRBD2	NA	CASSLGGSGTYEQYF	TGTGCCAGCAGCCTCGGGGGTAGCGGGACCTACGAGCAGTACTTC
TRBJ2-1	TRBV11-2	NA	NA	CASSLHSDINEQFF	TGTGCCAGCAGCTTACATTCGGACATTAATGAGCAGTTCTTC
TRBJ1-5	TRBV6-5	TRBD1	NA	CASKRQGAGNQPQHF	TGTGCCAGCAAGCGACAGGGGGCCGGCAATCAGCCCCAGCATTTT
TRBJ1-4	TRBV5-1	NA	NA	CASSAQGATNEKLFF	TGCGCCAGCAGCGCCCAAGGGGCAACTAATGAAAAACTGTTTTTT
TRBJ2-7	TRBV18	TRBD2	NA	CASSGLAGPVSGEQYF	TGTGCCAGCTCCGGACTAGCGGGCCCAGTCTCCGGCGAGCAGTACTTC
TRBJ2-7	TRBV27	NA	NA	CASSLRGDGSYEQYF	TGTGCCAGCAGTTTAAGGGGCGACGGCTCCTACGAGCAGTACTTC
TRBJ2-4	TRBV3-1/TRBV3-2	NA	NA	CASSQDYGSRFQGAKNIQYF	TGTGCCAGCAGCCAAGATTACGGGTCACGTTTTCAGGGCGCCAAAAACATTCAGTACTTC
TRBJ1-6	TRBV10-3	NA	NA	CAISENAGYSPLHF	TGTGCCATCAGTGAAAACGCAGGGTATTCACCCCTCCACTTT
TRBJ2-7	TRBV6-2/TRBV6-3	TRBD1	NA	CASSRNRGQGILRVQYF	TGTGCCAGCAGCCGAAACCGCGGACAGGGTATACTCCGAGTGCAGTACTTC
TRBJ1-3	TRBV5-1	TRBD1	NA	CASSLAPGQSSGNTIYF	TGCGCCAGCAGCTTGGCTCCGGGACAGAGCTCTGGAAACACCATATATTTT
TRBJ1-2	TRBV7-9	NA	NA	CASSLGANYGYTF	TGTGCCAGCAGCTTGGGGGCAAACTATGGCTACACCTTC
TRBJ2-5	TRBV19	TRBD2	NA	CASSPRGGYQETQYF	TGTGCCAGTAGTCCCCGGGGGGGGTACCAAGAGACCCAGTACTTC
TRBJ1-4	TRBV18	NA	NA	CASSPYGGENEKLFF	TGTGCCAGCTCACCATACGGGGGGGAGAATGAAAAACTGTTTTTT
TRBJ1-2	TRBV19	NA	NA	CASIEETGLNYGYTF	TGTGCCAGTATTGAGGAGACAGGACTTAACTATGGCTACACCTTC
TRBJ2-1	TRBV4-1	TRBD2	NA	CASSQDRGGSAEQFF	TGCGCCAGCAGCCAAGATAGGGGCGGGAGCGCTGAGCAGTTCTTC
TRBJ2-1	TRBV3-1/TRBV3-2	NA	NA	CASSQKASEGHGEQFF	TGTGCCAGCAGCCAAAAGGCTAGCGAAGGACACGGTGAGCAGTTCTTC
TRBJ2-1	TRBV19	NA	NA	CASSILAGRYSGNEQFF	TGTGCCAGTAGTATACTTGCGGGACGTTATAGTGGGAATGAGCAGTTCTTC
TRBJ2-7	TRBV6-5	TRBD2	NA	CASSLSPSGSYEQYF	TGTGCCAGCAGTCTGTCCCCTAGCGGGAGTTACGAGCAGTACTTC
TRBJ1-1	TRBV5-1	NA	NA	CASSLGSRLMNTEAFF	TGCGCCAGCAGCTTGGGTTCGCGGCTGATGAACACTGAAGCTTTCTTT
TRBJ2-3	TRBV19	TRBD2	NA	CASSIDLAGRGYTQYF	TGTGCCAGTAGTATAGATCTAGCGGGACGAGGGTATACGCAGTATTTT
TRBJ2-2	TRBV15	NA	NA	CATSRDPGLQGDTGELFF	TGTGCCACCAGCAGAGACCCGGGACTCCAAGGGGACACCGGGGAGCTGTTTTTT
TRBJ1-1	TRBV5-8	TRBD1	NA	CASSLDRASGEAFF	TGTGCCAGCAGCTTAGACAGGGCAAGCGGTGAAGCTTTCTTT
TRBJ2-2	TRBV5-5	NA	NA	CASSPGHNTGELFF	TGTGCCAGCAGCCCTGGACACAACACCGGGGAGCTGTTTTTT